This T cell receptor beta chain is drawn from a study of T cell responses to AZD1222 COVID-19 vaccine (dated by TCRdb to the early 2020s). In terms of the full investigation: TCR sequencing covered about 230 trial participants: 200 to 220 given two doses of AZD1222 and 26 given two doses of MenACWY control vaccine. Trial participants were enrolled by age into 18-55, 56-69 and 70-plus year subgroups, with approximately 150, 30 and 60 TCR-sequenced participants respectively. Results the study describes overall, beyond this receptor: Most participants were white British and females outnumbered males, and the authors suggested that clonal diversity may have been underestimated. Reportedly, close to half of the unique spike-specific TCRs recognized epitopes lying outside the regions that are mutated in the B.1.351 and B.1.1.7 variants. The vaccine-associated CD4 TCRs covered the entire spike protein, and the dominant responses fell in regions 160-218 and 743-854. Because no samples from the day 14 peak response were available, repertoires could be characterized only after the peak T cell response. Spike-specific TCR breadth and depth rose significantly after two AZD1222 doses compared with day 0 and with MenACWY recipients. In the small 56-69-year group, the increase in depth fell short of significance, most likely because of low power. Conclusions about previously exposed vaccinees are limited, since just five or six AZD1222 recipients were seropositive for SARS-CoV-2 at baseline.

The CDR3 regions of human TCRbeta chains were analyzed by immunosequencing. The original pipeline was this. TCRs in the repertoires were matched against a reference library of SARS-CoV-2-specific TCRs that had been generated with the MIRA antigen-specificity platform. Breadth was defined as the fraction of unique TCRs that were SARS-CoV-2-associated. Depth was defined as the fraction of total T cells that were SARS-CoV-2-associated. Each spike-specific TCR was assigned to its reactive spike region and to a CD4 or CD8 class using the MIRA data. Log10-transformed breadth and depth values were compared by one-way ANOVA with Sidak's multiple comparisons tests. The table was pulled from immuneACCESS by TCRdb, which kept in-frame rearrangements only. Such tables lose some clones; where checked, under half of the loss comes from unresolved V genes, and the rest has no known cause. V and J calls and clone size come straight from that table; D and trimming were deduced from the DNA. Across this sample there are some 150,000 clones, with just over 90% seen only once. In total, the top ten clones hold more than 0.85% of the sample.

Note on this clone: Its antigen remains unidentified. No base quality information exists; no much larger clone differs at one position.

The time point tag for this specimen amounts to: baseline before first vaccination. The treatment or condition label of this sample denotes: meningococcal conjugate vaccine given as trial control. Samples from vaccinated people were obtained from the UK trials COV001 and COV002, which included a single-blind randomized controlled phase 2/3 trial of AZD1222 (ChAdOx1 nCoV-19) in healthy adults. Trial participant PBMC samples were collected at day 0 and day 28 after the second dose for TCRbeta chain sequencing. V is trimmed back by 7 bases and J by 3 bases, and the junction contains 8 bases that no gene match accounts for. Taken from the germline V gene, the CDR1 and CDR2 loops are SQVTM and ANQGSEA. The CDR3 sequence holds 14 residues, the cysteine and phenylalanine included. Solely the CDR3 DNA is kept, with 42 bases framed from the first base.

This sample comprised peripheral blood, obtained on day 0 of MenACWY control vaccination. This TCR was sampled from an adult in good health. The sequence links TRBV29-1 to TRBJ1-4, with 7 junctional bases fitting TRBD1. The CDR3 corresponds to CSGKNRGPNEKLFF. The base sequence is TGCAGCGGAAAGAACAGGGGTCCTAATGAAAAACTGTTTTTT.